A selection of T cell receptor beta chains follows, all from one sample in a study of beta chain features in type 1 diabetes. Profiled with immunoSEQ multiplex PCR; TCRdb holds only in-frame clones, not every one. The sample shows 200,000 to 300,000 clones, roughly an eighth of them seen only once. Sample: naive CD4+ T cells from blood. The receptors here all came from a woman in her 40s in good health. The CDR3 runs from the conserved cysteine through the conserved F or W. The D gene is left open where the match is weak. Where a row states a size, it is once, few, many or the class of an expanded clone; other rows omit it.

j_gene	d_gene	abundance	v_gene	CDR3aa	CDR3nt
TRBJ2-7	-	-	TRBV6-1	CASSPGHSSYEQYF	TGTGCCAGCAGCCCGGGACACAGCTCCTACGAGCAGTACTTC
TRBJ1-1	-	few	TRBV7-9	CASTPRAGQGRVGEAFF	TGTGCCAGCACCCCGAGGGCAGGGCAGGGGCGCGTCGGTGAAGCTTTCTTT
TRBJ1-1	-	few	TRBV18	CASSPFRGLDPEAFF	TGTGCCAGCTCACCGTTTAGAGGGTTGGACCCTGAAGCTTTCTTT
TRBJ1-1	-	-	TRBV9	CASSVVAAGAEAFF	TGTGCCAGCAGCGTAGTGGCGGCGGGAGCTGAAGCTTTCTTT
TRBJ1-1	TRBD1	-	TRBV7-9	CASSSQGALTEAFF	TGTGCCAGCAGCTCACAGGGGGCGCTCACTGAAGCTTTCTTT
TRBJ2-3	-	-	TRBV7-9	CASSFIRGAGTDTQYF	TGTGCCAGCAGCTTTATCCGGGGGGCTGGTACAGATACGCAGTATTTT
TRBJ2-7	TRBD1	-	TRBV7-9	CASSPGTELPDQYF	TGTGCCAGCAGCCCCGGGACAGAGCTTCCAGACCAGTACTTC
TRBJ2-1	TRBD2	few	TRBV5-4	CASSWPGLAGGRGYNEQFF	TGTGCCAGCAGCTGGCCCGGACTAGCGGGGGGTCGAGGATACAATGAGCAGTTCTTC
TRBJ2-1	TRBD2	few	TRBV5-1	CASSLALAGGFDEQFF	TGCGCCAGCAGCTTGGCTCTAGCGGGGGGCTTCGATGAGCAGTTCTTC
TRBJ2-3	-	few	TRBV2	CASSVADTQYF	TGTGCCAGCAGTGTCGCAGATACGCAGTATTTT
TRBJ2-1	TRBD2	few	TRBV5-1	CASSLMLAGAHSYNEQFF	TGCGCCAGCAGCTTGATGTTAGCGGGGGCCCACTCCTACAATGAGCAGTTCTTC
TRBJ2-7	-	-	TRBV2	CASTRRGSIYEQYF	TGTGCCAGCACTAGGAGGGGTAGTATATACGAGCAGTACTTC
TRBJ2-7	TRBD1	-	TRBV19	CASSGGQGAPYEQYF	TGTGCCAGTAGTGGGGGACAGGGGGCTCCCTACGAGCAGTACTTC
TRBJ1-6	-	-	TRBV27	CASRYRNSPLHF	TGTGCCAGCAGGTACAGGAATTCACCCCTCCACTTT
TRBJ2-4	-	many	TRBV2	CAGTEIQYF	TGTGCCGGAACAGAGATCCAGTACTTC
TRBJ2-4	TRBD1	many	TRBV5-4	CASSWTTGIQYF	TGTGCCAGCAGCTGGACGACAGGGATTCAGTACTTC
TRBJ2-3	TRBD2	-	TRBV7-2	CASSFTSGGVPSTDTQYF	TGTGCCAGCAGCTTTACTAGCGGGGGAGTTCCTAGCACAGATACGCAGTATTTT
TRBJ1-4	TRBD1	-	TRBV28	CASSHQGGIGKLFF	TGTGCCAGCAGTCATCAGGGGGGAATCGGAAAACTGTTTTTT
TRBJ1-1	TRBD1	-	TRBV23-1	CASSQCTRDRNTEAFF	TGCGCCAGCAGTCAATGCACCCGGGACAGGAACACTGAAGCTTTCTTT
TRBJ2-1	-	few	TRBV15	CATSRPREGINEQFF	TGTGCCACCAGCCGCCCTCGTGAGGGTATTAATGAGCAGTTCTTC
TRBJ1-1	TRBD1	-	TRBV6-1	CASSEVGQPEAFF	TGTGCCAGCAGTGAAGTGGGACAGCCTGAAGCTTTCTTT
TRBJ1-1	TRBD1	-	TRBV6-1	CASSTGGAYTEAFF	TGTGCCAGCAGTACAGGGGGCGCTTACACTGAAGCTTTCTTT
TRBJ1-5	TRBD1	few	TRBV7-2	CASSSSTGAQHF	TGTGCCAGCAGCTCCTCGACAGGGGCCCAGCATTTT
TRBJ2-1	-	few	TRBV9	CASSVELSIINEQFF	TGTGCCAGCAGCGTAGAGCTGTCCATTATCAATGAGCAGTTCTTC
TRBJ2-3	-	-	TRBV21-1	CASILRGGTTDTQYF	TGTGCCAGCATCCTGCGGGGGGGCACCACAGATACGCAGTATTTT
TRBJ2-1	TRBD1	few	TRBV14	CASSRDRVGEQFF	TGTGCCAGCAGCCGGGACAGGGTTGGAGAGCAGTTCTTC
TRBJ2-6	TRBD1	few	TRBV5-4	CASSLFTDRGSSGANVLTF	TGTGCCAGCAGCTTGTTCACGGACAGGGGCTCCTCTGGGGCCAACGTCCTGACTTTC